This entry lists 27 T cell receptor beta chains sequenced from one sample in a study of cytomegalovirus exposure and HLA in healthy donors. The PCR ran on 60 Vbeta and 13 Jbeta primers. Sequencing was performed with immunoSEQ multiplex PCR; in TCRdb, only in-frame clones are kept and a portion is missing. This table has about 160,000 clones, less than 90% appearing once. Sequencing input: PBMCs. These receptors came from a male donor in good health and CMV-seropositive.

A single count supports this clone. This rearrangement joins TRBV28 to TRBJ2-3; D gene ambiguous. Germline V gene sequence: CDR1 MDHEN, CDR2 SYDVKM. The V and J ends lost 6 bases and 4 bases respectively, with 8 bases between them. The CDR3 has 12 amino acids. Here the CDR3 reads CASRSSADTQYF. CDR3 bases: TGTGCCAGCAGGTCTAGTGCAGATACGCAGTATTTT.

The chain recombines TRBV2 with TRBJ2-7, with 7 bases identical to TRBD1. The germline CDR1 and CDR2 sequences are SNHLY and FYNNEI. This CDR3 is built from 15 residues. V gave up 7 bases and J gave up 0 bases; unmatched junction bases: 9. The CDR3 coding sequence is TGTGCCAGCACTTACGGGACAGCAAACTCCTACGAGCAGTACTTC. Encoded protein: CASTYGTANSYEQYF.

The V call is TRBV11-2, the J call TRBJ2-7; weak D call: TRBD2 (5 bases). The V gene lost 5 bases and the J gene lost 2 bases, with 10 bases spanning the gap. Germline CDR1 and CDR2: SGHAT and FQNNGV. This CDR3 has 13 residues. CDR3 in DNA: TGTGCCAGCAGCCGGGGAGAGACCTACGAGCAGTACTTC. It codes for CASSRGETYEQYF.

The chain uses TRBV5-1 and TRBJ2-7; 12 bases match TRBD2. CDR3 length: 15 residues. The V and J ends lost 3 bases and 4 bases, in that order; junction bases with no gene match: 5. Germline loops: CDR1 SGHRS, CDR2 YFSETQ. The CDR3 sequence is CASSSTSGRLYEQYF. CDR3 sequence (DNA): TGCGCCAGCAGCTCCACTAGCGGGAGGTTATACGAGCAGTACTTC.

This chain uses TRBV2 with TRBJ2-1; a possible D gene is TRBD2 (6 bases). The germline V gene encodes CDR1 SNHLY and CDR2 FYNNEI. The CDR3 has 13 residues. Written as DNA, the CDR3 is TGTGCTGACACCGCGGGACTCTACAATGAGCAGTTCTTC. Its protein is CADTAGLYNEQFF. The full variable domain, rest sourced from reference TRBV2 and TRBJ2-1, is EPEVTQTPSHQVTQMGQEVILRCVPISNHLYFYWYRQILGQKVEFLVSFYNNEISEKSEIFDDQFSVERPDGSNFTLKIRSTKLEDSAMYFCADTAGLYNEQFFGPGTRLTVL.

The chain recombines TRBV19 with TRBJ1-2; perhaps TRBD1 as D (6 bases). The V end lost 3 bases, the J end lost 8 bases, and 13 bases lay between the germline ends. Germline assignment: CDR1 LNHDA and CDR2 SQIVND (reference sequence). The CDR3 consists of 13 residues. The CDR3 spells CASSMGQGHGYTF. CDR3 in DNA: TGTGCCAGTAGTATGGGGCAGGGGCACGGCTACACCTTC.

The DNA for the CDR3 is TGTGCCAGCAGTTGGGGACAGGGAAGGAGGGATAACTATGGCTACACCTTC. This codes for CASSWGQGRRDNYGYTF. This chain links TRBV28 with TRBJ1-2; 9 positions match TRBD1. J lost 1 base, V lost 4 bases, and 10 bases had no gene match. The CDR3 consists of 17 residues. The germline V gene encodes CDR1 MDHEN and CDR2 SYDVKM.

The chain links TRBV15 to TRBJ1-3; 7 bases match TRBD1. The CDR3 loop spans 13 amino acids. Germline V gene sequence: CDR1 LNHNV, CDR2 YYDKDF (reference sequence). J gave up 8 bases and V 3 bases, and 4 bases lay outside the gene matches. CDR3 DNA: TGTGCCACCAGCAGGGACAGGAGCGACACCATATATTTT. Encoded protein: CATSRDRSDTIYF.

This chain links TRBV25-1 with TRBJ2-7, with D possibly matching TRBD1 (6 bases). The V gene's germline CDR1 is MGHDK and CDR2 SYGVNS. Trimming removed 3 bases at V and 2 bases at J, with 14 bases between. This CDR3 is 15 amino acids long. CDR3: CASSDPNDRTYEQYF. CDR3 nucleotide sequence: TGTGCCAGCAGTGACCCCAACGACAGGACCTACGAGCAGTACTTC.

J is TRBJ2-3 and V is TRBV19; D gene unclear. This CDR3 spans 15 amino acids. Germline V gives CDR1 LNHDA, CDR2 SQIVND (reference sequence). V shed 0 bases and J shed 11 bases, with 18 bases lying between them. The CDR3: CASSIDETAMVGQYF. The DNA for the CDR3 is TGTGCCAGTAGTATAGATGAGACTGCCATGGTAGGGCAGTATTTT.

The chain joins TRBV6-5 to TRBJ1-2; a possible D gene is TRBD1 (6 bases). This CDR3 has 12 residues. CDR1 MNHEY and CDR2 SVGAGI come from the germline V gene. Trimming shortened V by 7 bases and J by 6 bases, and 12 bases separated the two germline ends. Written as DNA, the CDR3 is TGTGCCAGCAAACAGGGAGTGCATGGCTACACCTTC. As protein: CASKQGVHGYTF.

The rearrangement uses TRBV15 and TRBJ1-3; 8 nucleotides line up with TRBD1. Trimming cost V 5 bases and J 5 bases; bases outside gene matches: 8. Germline V lookup: CDR1 LNHNV, CDR2 YYDKDF (reference sequence). The CDR3 is made up of 15 amino acids. CDR3 sequence (DNA): TGTGCCACCAGCCAAGATCGACAGGGGAGAAACACCATATATTTT. Its translation: CATSQDRQGRNTIYF.

The genes are TRBV7-9 and TRBJ2-3, with TRBD2 as a possible D gene (6 bases). The CDR3 has 19 amino acids. Germline CDR1 is SEHNR and CDR2 is FQNEAQ (reference sequence). With 2 bases removed from V and 0 bases from J, the gap between germline ends came to 21 bases. The CDR3 region is CASSLRGRGSVTSTDTQYF. CDR3 in DNA: TGTGCCAGCAGCTTAAGGGGCCGGGGGAGCGTTACTAGCACAGATACGCAGTATTTT.

This sequence joins TRBV7-2 and TRBJ2-1; 11 nucleotides match TRBD2. The CDR3 sequence is 16 residues long. Germline CDR1 is SGHTA and CDR2 is FQGNSA. J was trimmed by 7 bases and V by 5 bases; bases with no gene match: 10. This CDR3 reads CASSLTRTSGRNEQFF. The CDR3 coding sequence is TGTGCCAGCAGCCTCACAAGGACTAGCGGGCGTAATGAGCAGTTCTTC.

The V call is TRBV4-2, the J call TRBJ2-1; a possible D gene is TRBD2 (5 bases). CDR3 length: 13 amino acids. Deletions cut 1 base from V and 8 bases from J, with 9 bases between. In germline, CDR1 is LGHNA, CDR2 YNFKEQ. The CDR3 is CASSQVGADEQFF. The CDR3 DNA reads as TGTGCCAGCAGCCAAGTAGGAGCGGATGAGCAGTTCTTC.

This clone was counted only a few times. V and J are TRBV7-2 and TRBJ1-6, with no clear D. CDR1 is SGHTA, CDR2 FQGNSA, per germline. Trimming cost V 5 bases and J 3 bases, with 14 bases left between them. The CDR3 totals 16 residues. The CDR3 here is CASSPTRPGYNSPLHF. DNA of the CDR3: TGTGCCAGCAGCCCGACCCGACCGGGCTATAATTCACCCCTCCACTTT.

The chain recombines TRBV23-1 with TRBJ2-2; 8 bases fit TRBD2. TRBV23-1 is an ORF, and what it does is uncertain. The CDR3 runs 16 residues. The V gene end was trimmed by 4 bases and the J gene end by 3 bases; junction bases not matched to a gene: 7. The CDR3, as DNA: TGCGCCAGCAGTCGGGAGACTAGCGTCCACACCGGGGAGCTGTTTTTT. This codes for CASSRETSVHTGELFF.

The gene calls are TRBV7-9 and TRBJ2-1, with 16 bases aligning to TRBD2. J gave up 9 bases and V 4 bases, and 12 bases lay outside the gene matches. CDR3 size: 18 residues. Germline V CDR1 and CDR2: SEHNR, FQNEAQ (reference sequence). CDR3 bases: TGTGCCAGCAGCTCCGGGACTAGCGGGAGGGCACCCAGGGGTGAGCAGTTCTTC. As protein: CASSSGTSGRAPRGEQFF.

V usage is TRBV5-1 and J usage is TRBJ2-3, with TRBD1 matching over 10 bases. The trim removed 4 bases at V and 4 bases at J, leaving 6 bases unmatched. Germline V CDR1 and CDR2: SGHRS, YFSETQ. CDR3 length equals 15 residues. CDR3 protein: CASSPGTGDPDTQYF. CDR3 nucleotides: TGCGCCAGCAGCCCCGGGACAGGGGACCCAGATACGCAGTATTTT.

The chain uses TRBV18 and TRBJ2-7; 7 bases are shared with TRBD2. The CDR3 length is 15 residues. From germline, CDR1 is KGHSH and CDR2 LQKENI. The V gene end was trimmed by 0 bases and the J gene end by 2 bases; junction bases not matched to a gene: 4. CDR3 sequence: CASSPPSGGTYEQYF. DNA of the CDR3: TGTGCCAGCTCACCACCGTCGGGGGGAACCTACGAGCAGTACTTC.

The V gene is TRBV27, the J gene TRBJ2-7; D is perhaps TRBD1 (6 bases). Trimming removed 5 bases at V and 1 base at J, with 12 bases between. The CDR3 consists of 14 residues. Germline V CDR1 and CDR2: MNHEY, SMNVEV (reference sequence). In DNA form, the CDR3 reads TGTGCCAGCAGTACCGGACAGCGATCCTACGAGCAGTACTTC. This gives the protein CASSTGQRSYEQYF.

The chain is built from TRBV27 and TRBJ2-7, with no clear D. This CDR3 has 16 amino acids. In germline, CDR1 is MNHEY, CDR2 SMNVEV (reference sequence). V lost 5 bases and J 0 bases, leaving 17 bases between the germline ends. The CDR3 DNA sequence: TGTGCCAGCAGTCGTCTCTCACCCTTTAGCTCCTACGAGCAGTACTTC. Translating it yields CASSRLSPFSSYEQYF.

The CDR3 protein is CASSQDATRTYEQYF. The DNA for the CDR3 is TGTGCCAGCAGCCAAGACGCGACACGTACCTACGAGCAGTACTTC. V is TRBV4-2 and J is TRBJ2-7; no clear D gene. The CDR3 covers 15 residues. Germline lookup yields CDR1 LGHNA and CDR2 YNFKEQ. V shed 0 bases and J shed 2 bases, with 11 bases lying between them.

The V gene is TRBV30, the J gene TRBJ2-1; D might be TRBD2 (6 bases). V shed 2 bases and J shed 3 bases, with 11 bases lying between them. Germline loops: CDR1 GTSNPN, CDR2 SVGIG (reference sequence). The CDR3 spans 14 residues. CDR3 in amino acids: CAWSRSGLYNEQFF. The CDR3 nucleotides read TGTGCCTGGAGTCGAAGCGGGCTCTACAATGAGCAGTTCTTC.

V is TRBV7-3 and J is TRBJ2-1, with TRBD1 matching 10 bases. Per the germline V gene, CDR1 is SGHTA and CDR2 is FQGTGA. Losses at the gene ends were 5 bases for V and 4 bases for J; bases not matched to a gene: 5. The CDR3 has 15 residues. CDR3 coding DNA: TGTGCCAGCAGCCGCTCGGGACAGGGGTACAATGAGCAGTTCTTC. This sequence encodes CASSRSGQGYNEQFF. The entire variable domain, with the rest obtained from reference TRBV7-3 and TRBJ2-1, is as follows: GAGVSQTPSNKVTEKGKYVELRCDPISGHTALYWYRQSLGQGPEFLIYFQGTGAADDSGLPNDRFFAVRPEGSVSTLKIQRTERGDSAVYLCASSRSGQGYNEQFFGPGTRLTVL.

The chain couples TRBV5-1 to TRBJ1-2, with 7 positions matching TRBD1. Germline CDR1 is SGHRS and CDR2 is YFSETQ. There are 14 residues in the CDR3. With 4 bases clipped from V and 6 bases from J, the junction kept 9 bases outside the gene matches. The CDR3 region is CASSLLTGYDGYTF. Here the CDR3 DNA reads TGCGCCAGCAGCCTACTGACAGGGTACGATGGCTACACCTTC.

The chain carries TRBV10-3 and TRBJ1-1; D is ambiguous. The CDR3 totals 13 residues. Germline CDR1 is ENHRY and CDR2 is SYGVKD. The V end lost 6 bases, the J end lost 2 bases, and 10 bases lay between the germline ends. The CDR3 nucleotides read TGTGCCATCAGCGGTGACATCAACACTGAAGCTTTCTTT. Translating gives CAISGDINTEAFF.